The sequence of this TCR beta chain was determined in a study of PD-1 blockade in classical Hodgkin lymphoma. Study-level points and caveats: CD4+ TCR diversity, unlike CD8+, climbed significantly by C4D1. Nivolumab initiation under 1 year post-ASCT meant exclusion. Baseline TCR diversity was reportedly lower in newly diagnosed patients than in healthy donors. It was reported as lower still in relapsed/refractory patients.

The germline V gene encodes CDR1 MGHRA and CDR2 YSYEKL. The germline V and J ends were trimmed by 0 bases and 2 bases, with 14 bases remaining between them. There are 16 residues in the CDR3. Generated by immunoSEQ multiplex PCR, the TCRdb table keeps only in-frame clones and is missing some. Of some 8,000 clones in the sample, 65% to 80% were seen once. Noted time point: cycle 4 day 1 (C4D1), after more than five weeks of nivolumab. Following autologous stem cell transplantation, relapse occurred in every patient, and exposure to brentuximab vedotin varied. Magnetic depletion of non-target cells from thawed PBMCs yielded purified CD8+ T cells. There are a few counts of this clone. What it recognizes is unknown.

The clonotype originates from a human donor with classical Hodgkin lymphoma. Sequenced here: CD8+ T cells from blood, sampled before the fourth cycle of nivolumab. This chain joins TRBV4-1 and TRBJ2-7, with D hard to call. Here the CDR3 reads CASSQDPGRGTYEQYF. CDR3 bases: TGCGCCAGCAGCCAAGACCCCGGACGTGGAACCTACGAGCAGTACTTC.